This record concerns one T cell receptor (beta chain) sequence. Per the original data handling: Cell counts per sample came from amplifying reference gene primers. Here immunoSEQ multiplex PCR was the method, and the copy in TCRdb shows in-frame clones only, minus some. Clone size and V and J calls were adopted from that table, with D and trimming inferred from the DNA. This table holds over 150,000 clones, 80% to 90% found once. CDR1 and CDR2 from the germline V gene are MNHEY and SMNVEV (reference sequence). The CDR3 length is 13 residues. The germline V and J ends were trimmed by 6 bases and 5 bases, with 13 bases remaining between them. The data derive from a study of blood T cell repertoires in COVID-19. Study information: T cells, B-cell-depleted T cells, or PBMCs supplied cDNA or gDNA.

The clonotype was recovered from a man under 40 with acute or convalescent COVID-19. The sequenced material came from peripheral blood. The chain combines TRBV27 with TRBJ1-2, with D possibly being TRBD1 (6 bases). CDR3 sequence: CASSKDRNYGYTF. The CDR3 DNA follows: TGTGCCAGCAGCAAAGACAGGAATTATGGCTACACCTTC.